Listed below are T cell receptor beta chains from one sample, sequenced in a study of T cell responses to AZD1222 COVID-19 vaccine. Measured with immunoSEQ multiplex PCR; TCRdb has only the in-frame clones, and not every one. In the table there are about 130,000 clones, 89% of which are singletons. The starting material was peripheral blood, obtained on day 0 of AZD1222 vaccination. The receptors were sampled from an adult in good health. CDR3s include the opening cysteine and the closing phenylalanine or tryptophan. Each record gives: V gene, D gene, clone size, J gene, CDR3 DNA, CDR3 protein. A D gene is named only where the DNA matches it firmly. Clone size is shown for a subset of rows, as once, few, many or a class of expanded clone.

TRBV11-2	.	.	TRBJ2-7	TGTGCCAGCAGCCGAGCCCCATCGGACGAGCAGTACTTC	CASSRAPSDEQYF
TRBV9	TRBD2	.	TRBJ2-1	TGTGCCAGCAGCGTAGAGAGTCGCGGGAGGCGGTTCTACAATGAGCAGTTCTTC	CASSVESRGRRFYNEQFF
TRBV2	TRBD2	.	TRBJ2-7	TGTGCCAGCAGTGAGACTAGCGGGTTTTACGAGCAGTACTTC	CASSETSGFYEQYF
TRBV7-3	.	.	TRBJ2-7	TGTGCCAGCCGGGACATCTTCTCCTACGAGCAGTACTTC	CASRDIFSYEQYF
TRBV11-3	TRBD2	.	TRBJ2-1	TGTGCCAGCAGCCCTAGCGGGAGCCCCTACAATGAGCAGTTCTTC	CASSPSGSPYNEQFF
TRBV15	.	.	TRBJ2-1	TGTGCCACCAGCAGAGATCAGGTTGGTGAGCAGTTCTTC	CATSRDQVGEQFF
TRBV4-1	TRBD2	.	TRBJ2-2	TGCGCCAGCAGCCATGGGAGCGGGAGTGAGATAACCGGGGAGCTGTTTTTT	CASSHGSGSEITGELFF
TRBV5-1	.	.	TRBJ1-2	TGCGCCAGCAGCTCACAGGGTGCCCCAGGATATGGCTACACCTTC	CASSSQGAPGYGYTF
TRBV4-3	.	.	TRBJ1-5	TGCGCCAGCAGCCAAGGGGAAGCCACTCAGCCCCAGCATTTT	CASSQGEATQPQHF
TRBV7-3	.	.	TRBJ1-1	TGTGCCAGCAGCTTATTAGGTAGGGGGACCTACACTGAAGCTTTCTTT	CASSLLGRGTYTEAFF
TRBV2	TRBD1	few	TRBJ1-3	TGTGCCAGCAAGGACAGGATTTACTCTGGAAACACCATATATTTT	CASKDRIYSGNTIYF
TRBV6-1	.	.	TRBJ2-1	TGTGCCAGCAGTGAAGCCCCGGGATACAATGAGCAGTTCTTC	CASSEAPGYNEQFF
TRBV6-4	TRBD1	.	TRBJ2-3	TGTGCCAGCAGCCCTAGGACAGGGGAGTCGGATACGCAGTATTTT	CASSPRTGESDTQYF
TRBV7-3	.	.	TRBJ2-1	TGTGCCAGCAGCTGGGGTGAGGCGGTTGAGCAGTTCTTC	CASSWGEAVEQFF
TRBV7-3	.	.	TRBJ1-1	TGTGCCAGCAGCTTCTATGGGGGGACTGAAGCTTTCTTT	CASSFYGGTEAFF
TRBV14	TRBD1	.	TRBJ1-2	TGTGCCAGCAGCCAGAGGACAGGGTTGTACCCGTACCACTATGGCTACACCTTC	CASSQRTGLYPYHYGYTF
TRBV24-1	TRBD2	.	TRBJ2-1	TGTGCCACCAGTGACCCGGGATTAGCGGGAGATTCCTACAATGAGCAGTTCTTC	CATSDPGLAGDSYNEQFF
TRBV5-1	TRBD2	.	TRBJ2-7	TGCGCCAGCAGCCCCGGGGGGAGAGAGCAGTACTTC	CASSPGGREQYF
TRBV28	TRBD2	.	TRBJ2-7	TGTGCCAGCGGAACTAGCGGCAGCTCCTACGAGCAGTACTTC	CASGTSGSSYEQYF
TRBV29-1	TRBD2	.	TRBJ2-2	TGCAGCGTTGAAGATCTAGCGGGAGGTAGGACCGGGGAGCTGTTTTTT	CSVEDLAGGRTGELFF
TRBV5-1	TRBD2	.	TRBJ2-4	TGCGCCAGCAGCTTGGCCGTGACTAGCGGGAGGCGGGGAAACATTCAGTACTTC	CASSLAVTSGRRGNIQYF
TRBV19	.	.	TRBJ1-3	TGTGCCAGTAATAGGGACCCGGGAAACACCATATATTTT	CASNRDPGNTIYF
TRBV4-2	TRBD2	.	TRBJ2-7	TGTGCCAGCAGCCAAGAAGCTTTAGCGGGAGATGTTGGCGAGCAGTACTTC	CASSQEALAGDVGEQYF
TRBV9	TRBD2	once	TRBJ2-7	TGTGCCAGCAGCGTAGAGGCTAGCGGGGGGTACGAGCAGTACTTC	CASSVEASGGYEQYF
TRBV13	.	.	TRBJ1-6	TGTGCCAGCAGCTTTCAAGCGAATAATTCACCCCTCCACTTT	CASSFQANNSPLHF
TRBV10-3	TRBD2	.	TRBJ2-3	TGTGCCATCAGTGACCGGGGTAGCGGGAGTATATCAGATACGCAGTATTTT	CAISDRGSGSISDTQYF
TRBV29-1	.	.	TRBJ2-2	TGCAGCGTTGTACCAGGGGCCACGAACACCGGGGAGCTGTTTTTT	CSVVPGATNTGELFF
TRBV30	TRBD1	.	TRBJ1-2	TGTGCCTGGCGACGATGGACAGGAGACTATGGCTACACCTTC	CAWRRWTGDYGYTF
TRBV6-2/TRBV6-3	.	.	TRBJ2-7	TGTGCCAGCAGTTATTCCCTCGGGGGCGGGAGCGAGCAGTACTTC	CASSYSLGGGSEQYF
TRBV7-2	TRBD2	.	TRBJ2-3	TGTGCCAGCAGCTTTTCTGTCTGGGCGGGAGTATTGTCGACAGATACGCAGTATTTT	CASSFSVWAGVLSTDTQYF
TRBV28	TRBD1	.	TRBJ1-5	TGTGCCAGCCACAGGGGACTCGGGCCCCAGCATTTT	CASHRGLGPQHF
TRBV4-1	TRBD2	.	TRBJ2-1	TGCGCCAGCAGCCACCTAGCGGGAGTGGTCAATGAGCAGTTCTTC	CASSHLAGVVNEQFF
TRBV30	TRBD2	.	TRBJ2-3	TGTGCCTGGAGTGCCCTAGCGGGAGGGCCAGATACGCAGTATTTT	CAWSALAGGPDTQYF
TRBV7-9	.	.	TRBJ2-5	TGTGCCAGCAGCACCCTCGTTGGGCTGGAGGGAGAGACCCAGTACTTC	CASSTLVGLEGETQYF
TRBV5-1	.	.	TRBJ1-1	TGCGCCAGCAGCTTGCAGGGAACAATGAACACTGAAGCTTTCTTT	CASSLQGTMNTEAFF
TRBV2	TRBD1	.	TRBJ1-3	TGTGCCAGCAGGGGGGACAGCGGAAACACCATATATTTT	CASRGDSGNTIYF
TRBV5-5	.	.	TRBJ1-4	TGTGCCAGCAGCCAGTCAGGGAGGCAGTACACTAATGAAAAACTGTTTTTT	CASSQSGRQYTNEKLFF
TRBV7-8	TRBD2	.	TRBJ2-1	TGTGCCAGCAGCCGGACTAGCGGGAGTTGGCATGAGCAGTTCTTC	CASSRTSGSWHEQFF
TRBV12-5	.	once	TRBJ1-5	TGTGCTAGTTCGGAAGGAGGGTCTCAGCCCCAGCATTTT	CASSEGGSQPQHF
TRBV3-1/TRBV3-2	TRBD2	.	TRBJ2-3	TGTGCCAGCAGCCCTAGGACTAGCGGGAGAGTAATTATGAGTATAGATACGCAGTATTTT	CASSPRTSGRVIMSIDTQYF
TRBV6-1	.	.	TRBJ1-1	TGTGCCAGCAGTGAAGGGGACTTGTGGGCTTTCTTT	CASSEGDLWAFF
TRBV7-9	.	.	TRBJ2-1	TGTGCCAGCAGCTTAAATGAGTGGGGCTCCTACAATGAGCAGTTCTTC	CASSLNEWGSYNEQFF
TRBV5-5	.	.	TRBJ1-2	TGTGCCAGCAGCTTGGGAGCGAGGGGCTACACCTTC	CASSLGARGYTF
TRBV19	.	once	TRBJ2-7	TGTGCCAGTAGTATAGGACCCCAGGGGTCCTACGAGCAGTACTTC	CASSIGPQGSYEQYF
TRBV4-3	TRBD2	.	TRBJ2-7	TGCGCCAGCAGCCAAGAAAGTGGGAGGTGGGGGACTAGCGGGAGGGATTACGAGCAGTACTTC	CASSQESGRWGTSGRDYEQYF
TRBV20-1	.	.	TRBJ1-2	TGCAGTGCTAGCCCGTGGATGGGCTACACCTTC	CSASPWMGYTF
TRBV29-1	.	.	TRBJ1-2	TGCAGCGTTGAAACGGGAGATAACTATGGCTACACCTTC	CSVETGDNYGYTF
TRBV6-4	.	.	TRBJ2-5	TGTGCCAGCAGTGAGCAGGGAGAAGGAGAGACCCAGTACTTC	CASSEQGEGETQYF
TRBV5-4	TRBD2	few	TRBJ2-7	TGTGCCAGCAGCTCTAGCTCTAGCGGGAGAAAATACCACGAGCAGTACTTC	CASSSSSSGRKYHEQYF
TRBV19	TRBD2	.	TRBJ2-1	TGTGCCAGTAGTATAGGACTAGCCGGATACAATGAGCAGTTCTTC	CASSIGLAGYNEQFF
TRBV6-5	TRBD1	.	TRBJ1-2	TGTGCCAGCAGCGTGGGACAGGGGGCGGGTGGCTACACCTTC	CASSVGQGAGGYTF
TRBV7-3	.	.	TRBJ2-7	TGTGCCAGCAGCCCCGACAGACACTACGAGCAGTACTTC	CASSPDRHYEQYF
TRBV27	.	.	TRBJ1-1	TGTGCCAGCAGTATGAACCGGGACACTGAAGCTTTCTTT	CASSMNRDTEAFF
TRBV2	.	.	TRBJ1-6	TGTGCCAGCAGTAAAGGGGTGAGCTCCTATAATTCACCCCTCCACTTT	CASSKGVSSYNSPLHF
TRBV6-2/TRBV6-3	TRBD2	once	TRBJ2-7	TGTGCCAGCAGTTACACCAGGACTAGCGACGAGCAGTACTTC	CASSYTRTSDEQYF